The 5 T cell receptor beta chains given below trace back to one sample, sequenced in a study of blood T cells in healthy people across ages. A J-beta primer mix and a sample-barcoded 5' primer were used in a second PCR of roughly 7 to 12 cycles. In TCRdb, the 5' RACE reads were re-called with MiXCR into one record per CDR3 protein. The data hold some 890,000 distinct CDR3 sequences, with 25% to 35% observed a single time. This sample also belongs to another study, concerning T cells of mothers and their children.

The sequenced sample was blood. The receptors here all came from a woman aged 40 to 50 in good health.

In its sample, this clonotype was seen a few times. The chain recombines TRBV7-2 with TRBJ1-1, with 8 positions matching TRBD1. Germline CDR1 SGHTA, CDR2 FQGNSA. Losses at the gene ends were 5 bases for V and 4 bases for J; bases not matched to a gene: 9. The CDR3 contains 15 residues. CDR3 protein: CASSPGRGRSTEAFF. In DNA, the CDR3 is TGTGCCAGCAGCCCCGGCAGGGGGCGGAGCACTGAAGCTTTCTTT.

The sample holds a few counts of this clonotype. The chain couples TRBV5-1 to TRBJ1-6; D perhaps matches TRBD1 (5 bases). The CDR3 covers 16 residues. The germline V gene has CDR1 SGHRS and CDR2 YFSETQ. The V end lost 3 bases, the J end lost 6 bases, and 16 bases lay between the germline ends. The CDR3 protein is CASSSRGEGANSPLHF. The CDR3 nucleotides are TGCGCCAGCAGCTCCCGAGGGGAAGGGGCTAATTCACCCCTCCACTTT.

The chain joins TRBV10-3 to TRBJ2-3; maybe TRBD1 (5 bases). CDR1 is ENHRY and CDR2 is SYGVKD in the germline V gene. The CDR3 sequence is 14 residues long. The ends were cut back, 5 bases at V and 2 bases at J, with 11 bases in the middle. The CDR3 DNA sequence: TGTGCCATCAGTAAGGGGAAAGACACAGATACGCAGTATTTT. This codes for CAISKGKDTDTQYF.

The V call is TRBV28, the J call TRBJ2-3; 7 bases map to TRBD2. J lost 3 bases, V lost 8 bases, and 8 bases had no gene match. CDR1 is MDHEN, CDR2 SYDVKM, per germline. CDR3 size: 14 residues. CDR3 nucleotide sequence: TGTGCCAGCGGCACGGGGCGGGGGACAGATACGCAGTATTTT. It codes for CASGTGRGTDTQYF.

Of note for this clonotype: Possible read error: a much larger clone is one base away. CDR3 DNA sequence: TGTGCCAGCAGCTTGGGGGGAAACACCATACATTTT. Protein sequence: CASSLGGNTIHF. The chain joins TRBV7-2 to TRBJ1-3; possible D gene TRBD1, 5 bases. Germline V lookup: CDR1 SGHTA, CDR2 FQGNSA. This CDR3 is 12 amino acids long.